This entry lists 29 T cell receptor beta chains sequenced from one sample in a study of T cell clusters in autoimmune cytopenias. Multiplex touch-down PCR amplified TRB using TRB-A and TRB-B pools in one tube. TCRdb reprocessed the multiplex PCR reads; each CDR3 protein has one entry and no DNA is given. This sample contains about 15,000 distinct CDR3 sequences. Each sample's input was around 270 ng genomic DNA, some 40,000 genome equivalents. The data also belong to a second study, concerning T cell repertoires in aging, cancer and after chemotherapy.

The sequenced sample was peripheral blood. These receptors came from a human donor in good health.

This clonotype is medium-sized by frequency. V usage is TRBV30 and J usage is TRBJ2-1. This CDR3 comprises 13 residues. Germline lookup yields CDR1 GTSNPN and CDR2 SVGIG (reference sequence). CDR3 amino acids: CAWRYGSGNEQFF.

The chain employs TRBV6-1 and TRBJ2-7; TCRdb lists TRBD1, though no DNA is available to test this call. This CDR3 is built from 14 residues. CDR1 is MNHNS and CDR2 is SASEGT in the germline V gene. The CDR3 loop is CASMHQGGAYEQYF.

The V gene is TRBV30, the J gene TRBJ1-4; TCRdb selects TRBD1, and the lack of DNA leaves this call unchecked. Looked up from germline, CDR1 is GTSNPN and CDR2 is SVGIG (reference sequence). This CDR3 contains 13 residues. The CDR3 sequence: CAGSQVTNEKLFF.

The chain recombines TRBV5-4 with TRBJ2-3; the D gene TCRdb calls, TRBD2, cannot be checked with no DNA. The CDR3 runs to 14 residues. The germline V gene has CDR1 SGHNT and CDR2 YYREEE (reference sequence). The CDR3 protein is CASSFDREGDTQYF.

V usage is TRBV13 and J usage is TRBJ2-7; TCRdb proposes TRBD1, but this gene call is untestable without DNA. The CDR3 has 16 residues. In germline, CDR1 is PRHDT, CDR2 FYEKMQ (reference sequence). The CDR3 loop reads CASSSRGGQGRDEQYF.

This clonotype ranks as medium-sized (0.01 to 0.1%) in terms of frequency. The CDR3 loop is CAMGTESYNEQFF. The chain combines TRBV6-6 with TRBJ2-1; the D gene TCRdb calls, TRBD2, cannot be checked with no DNA. This CDR3 is built from 13 residues. The germline CDR1 and CDR2 sequences are MNHNY and SVGAGI (reference sequence).

The chain links TRBV6-5 to TRBJ1-2; there is no DNA to check the TCRdb D call of TRBD1. Germline V gene lookup returns CDR1 MNHEY and CDR2 SVGAGI. This CDR3 is built from 15 residues. The CDR3 loop reads CASSYTTGTGSGYTF.

This chain connects TRBV12-3 or TRBV12-4 to TRBJ1-3. This CDR3 contains 13 residues. This CDR3 is CASSLSRENTIYF.

The chain links TRBV13 to TRBJ1-6; TCRdb gives TRBD1 as the D gene, but with no DNA this cannot be confirmed. Per germline, CDR1 PRHDT and CDR2 FYEKMQ (reference sequence). The CDR3 contains 13 residues. The CDR3 is CASSLRRGPPLHF.

The chain employs TRBV6-1 and TRBJ1-5; the D gene TCRdb calls, TRBD1, cannot be checked with no DNA. CDR3 length: 15 residues. The germline CDR1 and CDR2 sequences are MNHNS and SASEGT. The CDR3 loop reads CASQVDRGFNQPQHF.

This chain connects TRBV5-5 to TRBJ2-7. This CDR3 is built from 16 residues. Germline CDR1 SGHKS, CDR2 YYEKEE (reference sequence). CDR3 protein: CASSLTGSIAYNEQYF.

The chain links TRBV30 to TRBJ2-3; TCRdb returns TRBD2, unconfirmable since there is no DNA. The CDR3 spans 14 residues. The germline V gene encodes CDR1 GTSNPN and CDR2 SVGIG (reference sequence). The CDR3: CACNTEAGADTQYF.

The chain employs TRBV28 and TRBJ2-7. Germline loops: CDR1 MDHEN, CDR2 SYDVKM. The CDR3 has 14 residues. CDR3: CASSPYRSFYEQYF.

The gene calls are TRBV6-1 and TRBJ2-7; as DNA is missing, the TRBD1 call by TCRdb cannot be tested. Germline values: CDR1 MNHNS, CDR2 SASEGT. CDR3 length: 15 residues. The CDR3 protein is CASSERAGGYYEQYF.

The rearrangement joins TRBV6-2 or TRBV6-3 to TRBJ2-7; the TRBD2 assignment by TCRdb is unverifiable without DNA. The CDR3 is made up of 14 amino acids. Germline values: CDR1 MNHEY, CDR2 SVGEGT. The CDR3 region is CATSPPSRSYEQYF.

The chain's CDR3 is CAIREDRTNYGYTF. The chain recombines TRBV10-3 with TRBJ1-2; absent DNA, TCRdb's TRBD1 call cannot be checked. CDR3 length equals 14 residues. Germline V gene lookup returns CDR1 ENHRY and CDR2 SYGVKD.

The CDR3 region is CASSDGIPGGELFF. The chain joins TRBV5-4 to TRBJ2-2; TCRdb's D call, TRBD1, is unchecked because there is no DNA. Germline values: CDR1 SGHNT, CDR2 YYREEE (reference sequence). The CDR3 runs 14 residues.

This rearrangement joins TRBV30 to TRBJ2-7; TCRdb designates TRBD1, a call that cannot be tested without DNA. Germline V CDR1 and CDR2: GTSNPN, SVGIG (reference sequence). CDR3 length: 15 amino acids. CDR3 amino acids: CAWSPGTGSSYEQYF.

The rearrangement uses TRBV5-6 and TRBJ2-1. Germline-derived CDR1 and CDR2 are SGHDT and YYEEEE. The CDR3 contains 16 residues. The CDR3 spells CASSFDAAGSYNEQFF.

V is TRBV29-1 and J is TRBJ1-2; TCRdb picks TRBD1, but there is no DNA to check that call. The CDR3 is 11 amino acids. Germline loops: CDR1 SQVTM, CDR2 ANQGSEA. The CDR3 loop is CSLTAGDGYTF.

This clonotype ranks as medium-sized in terms of frequency. V usage is TRBV5-6 and J usage is TRBJ1-1. The germline V gene has CDR1 SGHDT and CDR2 YYEEEE. The CDR3 contains 13 residues. The CDR3 reads CASSQDTNTEAFF.

The chain's CDR3 is CASSLVGGPNIQYF. This chain uses TRBV12-3 or TRBV12-4 with TRBJ2-4; there is no DNA to check the TCRdb D call of TRBD1. The CDR3 covers 14 residues.

The gene calls are TRBV5-4 and TRBJ2-7. Germline V lookup: CDR1 SGHNT, CDR2 YYREEE (reference sequence). The CDR3 runs 15 residues. CDR3 residues: CASSLDADPKDEQYF.

By frequency, this clonotype is medium-sized. This CDR3 is CASSLGGTVLDTQYF. The rearrangement uses TRBV12-3 or TRBV12-4 and TRBJ2-3; TCRdb designates TRBD1, a call that cannot be tested without DNA. The CDR3 covers 15 residues.

This chain uses TRBV18 with TRBJ1-1. Germline values: CDR1 KGHSH, CDR2 LQKENI. The CDR3 spans 13 residues. The CDR3 region is CASSPQVDAEAFF.

Considering frequency, this clonotype is medium-sized. CDR3: CATRGAGGSGANVLTF. J is TRBJ2-6 and V is TRBV19; TCRdb calls TRBD1, which cannot be checked without DNA. There are 16 residues in the CDR3. Germline V gene data show CDR1 as LNHDA and CDR2 as SQIVND (reference sequence).

The chain has TRBV18 and TRBJ2-5; TCRdb designates TRBD2, a call that cannot be tested without DNA. The CDR3 extends over 15 amino acids. Germline V gene data show CDR1 as KGHSH and CDR2 as LQKENI. The CDR3 sequence is CASSPIAGGRETQYF.

The chain combines TRBV30 with TRBJ2-3; TCRdb proposes TRBD2, but this gene call is untestable without DNA. The CDR3 consists of 14 residues. Germline CDR1 is GTSNPN and CDR2 is SVGIG (reference sequence). This CDR3 is CAWSVRGYTDTQYF.

V and J are TRBV30 and TRBJ2-7; as DNA is missing, the TRBD2 call by TCRdb cannot be tested. The CDR3 is made up of 16 amino acids. Germline CDR1 and CDR2: GTSNPN and SVGIG (reference sequence). CDR3 amino acids: CAFTRRRGLAGDEQYF. Full variable domain (remainder filled in from reference TRBV30 and TRBJ2-7): SQTIHQWPATLVQPVGSPLSLECTVEGTSNPNLYWYRQAAGRGLQLLFYSVGIGQISSEVPQNLSASRPQDRQFILSSKKLLLSDSGFYLCAFTRRRGLAGDEQYFGPGTRLTVT.